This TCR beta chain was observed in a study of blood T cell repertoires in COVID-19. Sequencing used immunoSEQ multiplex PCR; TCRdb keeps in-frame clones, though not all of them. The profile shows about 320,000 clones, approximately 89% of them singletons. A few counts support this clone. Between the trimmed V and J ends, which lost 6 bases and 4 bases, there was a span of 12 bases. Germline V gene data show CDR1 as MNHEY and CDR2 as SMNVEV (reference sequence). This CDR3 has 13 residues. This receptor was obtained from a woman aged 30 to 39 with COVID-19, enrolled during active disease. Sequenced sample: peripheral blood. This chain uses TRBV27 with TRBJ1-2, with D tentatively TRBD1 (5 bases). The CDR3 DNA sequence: TGTGCCAGCAGGATAACAGGAGCCTATGGCTACACCTTC. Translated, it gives CASRITGAYGYTF.